This TCR beta chain emerged from a study of identical twins. V was cut by 4 bases and J by 1 base, with 15 bases left in between. CDR3 size: 16 residues. Germline CDR1 reads SEHNR; CDR2 reads FQNEAQ (reference sequence). From the 5' RACE reads, TCRdb called clonotypes with MiXCR, one entry per CDR3 protein. This table holds roughly 700,000 distinct CDR3 sequences, about 9.4% found once. The same specimen was also included in a second study, on yellow fever vaccine responses in identical twins.

The TCR was taken from a woman under 30 in good health. The chain couples TRBV7-9 to TRBJ2-3; TRBD1 is a possible D gene (6 bases). Sequencing input: PBMCs. The CDR3 nucleotides read TGTGCCAGCAGCTCAATAGGGGGTAAAGGCACAGATACGCAGTATTTT. Protein sequence: CASSSIGGKGTDTQYF.